This TCR beta chain was obtained from a study of radiotherapy plus CTLA-4 blockade in lung cancer. Overall study results and limits: It was early blood T cell clone dynamics, with interferon-beta, that reportedly best predicted response. TCR clones from tumors expanded in blood after radiotherapy plus ipilimumab.

The CDR3 extends over 18 amino acids. The germline gives CDR1 SGHAT, CDR2 FQNNGV. The V and J ends lost 5 bases and 3 bases, in that order; junction bases with no gene match: 12. Alongside CTLA-4 blockade with ipilimumab, patients with chemo-refractory metastatic non-small-cell lung cancer received focal radiation. TCRdb keeps only in-frame clones here, not all; method: immunoSEQ multiplex PCR. Here the sample spans 55,000 to 65,000 clones, around 69% being singletons. With regard to this clone: Its antigen remains unidentified.

The TCR was taken from a human donor with non-small cell lung cancer who had a complete response to radiotherapy plus ipilimumab. The specimen was peripheral blood, collected from a patient treated with radiotherapy plus ipilimumab. The gene calls are TRBV11-2 and TRBJ2-1, with 11 bases fitting TRBD2. The CDR3 DNA reads as TGTGCCAGCAGCACCCGAAACCTACTAGCGGGAGTCTACAATGAGCAGTTCTTC. Its translation: CASSTRNLLAGVYNEQFF.